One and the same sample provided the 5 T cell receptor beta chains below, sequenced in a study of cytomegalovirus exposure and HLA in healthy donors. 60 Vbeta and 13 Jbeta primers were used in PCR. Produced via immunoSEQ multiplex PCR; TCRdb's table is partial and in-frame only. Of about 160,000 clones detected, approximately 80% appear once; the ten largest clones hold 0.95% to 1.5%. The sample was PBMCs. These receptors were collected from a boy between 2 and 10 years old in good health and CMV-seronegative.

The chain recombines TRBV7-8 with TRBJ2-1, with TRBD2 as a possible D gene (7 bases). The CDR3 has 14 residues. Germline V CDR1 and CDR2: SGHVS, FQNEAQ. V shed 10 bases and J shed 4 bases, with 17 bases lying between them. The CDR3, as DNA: TGTGCCACCCGGGGGGCGCGGGGTTACAATGAGCAGTTCTTC. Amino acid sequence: CATRGARGYNEQFF.

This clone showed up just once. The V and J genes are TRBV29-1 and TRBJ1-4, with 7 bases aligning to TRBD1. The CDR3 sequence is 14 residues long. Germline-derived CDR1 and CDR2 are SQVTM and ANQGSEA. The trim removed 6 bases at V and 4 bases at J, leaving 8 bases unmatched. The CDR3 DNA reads TGCAGCGTAGTGCCGGGACAGAGTAATGAAAAACTGTTTTTT. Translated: CSVVPGQSNEKLFF.

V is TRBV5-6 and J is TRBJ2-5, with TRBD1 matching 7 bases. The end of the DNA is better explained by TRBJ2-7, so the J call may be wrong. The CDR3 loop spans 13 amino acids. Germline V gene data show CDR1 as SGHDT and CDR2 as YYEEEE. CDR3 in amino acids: CASSTGQLGEQYF. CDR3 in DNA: TGTGCCAGCAGCACGGGACAGTTGGGCGAGCAGTACTTC.

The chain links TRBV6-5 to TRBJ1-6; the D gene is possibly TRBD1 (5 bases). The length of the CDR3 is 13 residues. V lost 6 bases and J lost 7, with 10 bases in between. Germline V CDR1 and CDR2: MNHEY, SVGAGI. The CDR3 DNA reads TGTGCCAGCAGGTCAGGGTGGAATTCACCCCTCCACTTT. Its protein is CASRSGWNSPLHF.

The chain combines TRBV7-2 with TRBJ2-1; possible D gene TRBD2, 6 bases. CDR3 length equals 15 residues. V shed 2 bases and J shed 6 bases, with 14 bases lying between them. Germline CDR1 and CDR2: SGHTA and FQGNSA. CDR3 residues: CASSLTAGGGNEQFF. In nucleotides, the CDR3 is TGTGCCAGCAGCTTAACCGCTGGGGGAGGCAATGAGCAGTTCTTC.